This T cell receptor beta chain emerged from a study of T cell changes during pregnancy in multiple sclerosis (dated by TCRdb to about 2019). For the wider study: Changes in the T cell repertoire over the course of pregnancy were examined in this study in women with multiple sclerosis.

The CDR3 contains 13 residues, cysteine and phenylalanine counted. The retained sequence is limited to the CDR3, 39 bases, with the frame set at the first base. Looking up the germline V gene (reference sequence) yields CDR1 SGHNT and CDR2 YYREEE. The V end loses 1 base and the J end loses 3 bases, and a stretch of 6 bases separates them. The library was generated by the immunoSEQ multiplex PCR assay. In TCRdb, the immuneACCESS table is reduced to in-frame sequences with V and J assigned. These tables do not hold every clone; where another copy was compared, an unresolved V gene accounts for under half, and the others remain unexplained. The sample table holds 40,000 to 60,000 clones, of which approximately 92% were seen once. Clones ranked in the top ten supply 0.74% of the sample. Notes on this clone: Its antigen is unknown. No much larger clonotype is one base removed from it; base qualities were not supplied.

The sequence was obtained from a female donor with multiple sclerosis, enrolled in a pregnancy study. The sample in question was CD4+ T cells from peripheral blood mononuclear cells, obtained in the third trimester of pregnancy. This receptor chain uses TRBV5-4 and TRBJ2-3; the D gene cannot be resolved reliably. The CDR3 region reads CASSLSGTDTQYF. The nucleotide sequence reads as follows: TGTGCCAGCAGCTTGTCGGGTACAGATACGCAGTATTTT.